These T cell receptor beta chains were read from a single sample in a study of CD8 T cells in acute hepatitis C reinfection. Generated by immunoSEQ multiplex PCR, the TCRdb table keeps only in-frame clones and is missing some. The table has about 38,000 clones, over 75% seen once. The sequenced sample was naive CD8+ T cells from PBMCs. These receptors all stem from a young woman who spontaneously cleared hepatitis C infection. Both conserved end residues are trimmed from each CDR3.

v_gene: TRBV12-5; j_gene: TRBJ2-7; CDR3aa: ASGAVDEQY
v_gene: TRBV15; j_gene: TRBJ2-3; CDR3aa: ATSGPDRVSTDTQY
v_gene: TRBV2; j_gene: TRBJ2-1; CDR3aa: ATLQAVERGGEQF
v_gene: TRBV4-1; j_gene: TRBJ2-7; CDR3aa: ASSQVAGGYEQY
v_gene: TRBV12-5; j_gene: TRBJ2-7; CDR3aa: ASVLVVGTESPPLGEQY
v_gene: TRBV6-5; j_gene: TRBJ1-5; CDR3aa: ASSASQPQH
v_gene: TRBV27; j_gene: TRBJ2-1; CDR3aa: ASSVGNEQF
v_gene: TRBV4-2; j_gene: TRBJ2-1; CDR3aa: ASSSSRNEQF
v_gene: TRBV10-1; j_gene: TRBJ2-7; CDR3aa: ASSDPGSYEQY
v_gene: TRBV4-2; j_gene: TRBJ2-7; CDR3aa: ASSQIGQIYEQY
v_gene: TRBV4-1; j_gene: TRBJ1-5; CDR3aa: ASSQARGPDQPQH
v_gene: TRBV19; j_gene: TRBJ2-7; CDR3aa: ASSIFPGGSVYEQY
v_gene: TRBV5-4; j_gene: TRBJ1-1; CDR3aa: ASSYPANTEAF
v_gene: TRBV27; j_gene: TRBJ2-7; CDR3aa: ASSLSNLYEQY
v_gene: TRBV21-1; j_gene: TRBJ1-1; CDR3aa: ASSKKSADRANTEAF
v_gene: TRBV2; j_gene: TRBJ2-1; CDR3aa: ASNLPGLAGGGYNEQF
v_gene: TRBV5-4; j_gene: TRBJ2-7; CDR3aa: ASSFPKTGYNEQY
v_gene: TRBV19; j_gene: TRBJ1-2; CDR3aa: ASSPDGTPSYGYT
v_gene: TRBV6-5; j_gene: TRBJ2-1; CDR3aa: ASSITLGFYEQF
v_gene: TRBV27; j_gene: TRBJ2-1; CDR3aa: ASRSGTSVYNEQF
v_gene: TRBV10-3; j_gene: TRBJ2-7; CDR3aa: AIRESWEQY
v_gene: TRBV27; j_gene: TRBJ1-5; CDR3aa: ASGTGAPVQPQH
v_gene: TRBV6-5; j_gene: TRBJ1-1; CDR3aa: ASSSITNTEAF
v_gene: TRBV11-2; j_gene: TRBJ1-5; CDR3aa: ASIARETSSNQPQH
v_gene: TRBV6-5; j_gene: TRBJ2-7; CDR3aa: ASSPGLTGGSEQY
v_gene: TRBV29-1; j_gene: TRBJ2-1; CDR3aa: SVEPQSGRANEQF
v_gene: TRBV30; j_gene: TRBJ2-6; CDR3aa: AWSDRPGANVLT
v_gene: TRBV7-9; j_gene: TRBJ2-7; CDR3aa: ASSTPQGAGSSYEQY
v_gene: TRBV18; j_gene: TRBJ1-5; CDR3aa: ASSPAGTGLSNQPQH
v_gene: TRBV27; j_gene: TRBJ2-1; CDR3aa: ASSRAGAGDNEQF
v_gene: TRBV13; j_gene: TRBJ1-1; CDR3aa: ASSLGLTGLGTEAF
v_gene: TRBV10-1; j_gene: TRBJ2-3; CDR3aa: ASSPGRPTDTQY
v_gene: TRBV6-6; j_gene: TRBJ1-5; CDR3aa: ASSLIQGRQPQH
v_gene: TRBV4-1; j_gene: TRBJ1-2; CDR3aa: ASSQEMQGEYGYT
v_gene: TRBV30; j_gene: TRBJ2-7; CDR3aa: AFRIAGYEQY
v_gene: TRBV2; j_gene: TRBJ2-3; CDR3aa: ASSHTLDGTDTQY
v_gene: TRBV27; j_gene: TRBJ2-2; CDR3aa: ASSGVTNTGELF
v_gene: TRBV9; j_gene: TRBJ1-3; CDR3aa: ASSEGQGWGGNTIY
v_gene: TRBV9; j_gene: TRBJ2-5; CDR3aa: ASSVEALYRGKETQY
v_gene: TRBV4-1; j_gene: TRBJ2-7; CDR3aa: ASSQHGIYEQY
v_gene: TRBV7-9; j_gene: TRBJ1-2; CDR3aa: ASSLETGASYGYT
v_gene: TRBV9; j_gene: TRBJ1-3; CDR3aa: ASSATSRYQGSFFGNTIY
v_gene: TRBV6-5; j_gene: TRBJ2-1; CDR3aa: ASSFSGRGSDEQF
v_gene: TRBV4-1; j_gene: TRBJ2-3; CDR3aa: ASSQGLAGVVGTDTQY
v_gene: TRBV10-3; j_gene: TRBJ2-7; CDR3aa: AISDREAHEQY
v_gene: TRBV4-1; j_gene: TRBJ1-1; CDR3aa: ASSQDQEAGTEAF
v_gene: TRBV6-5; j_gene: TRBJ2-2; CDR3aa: ASSYQNTGELF
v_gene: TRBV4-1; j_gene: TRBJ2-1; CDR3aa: ASSQALAAINEQF
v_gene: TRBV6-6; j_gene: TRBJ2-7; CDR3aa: ASSRDTWTEQY